This TCR beta chain was identified in a study of T cells in Graves' hyperthyroidism and ophthalmopathy. Germline V gene data show CDR1 as MNHNY and CDR2 as SVGAGI (reference sequence). The CDR3 contains 15 residues. Unmatched junction bases numbered 7, after V lost 3 bases and J lost 3 bases. To note about this clonotype: Its cognate antigen is unknown.

Broader study findings: Before onset, by a median of around six months, the model predicted ophthalmopathy. Most thyroid clonotypes that were expanded above 0.001 also turned up in blood.

What was amplified from RNA transcripts were TCR beta CDR3 regions. First-round RT-PCR of the TCR CDR3 relied on the HTBI primer set. TCRdb independently ran MiXCR on the multiplex PCR reads; one entry per CDR3 protein. The table records approximately 740,000 distinct CDR3 sequences, 12% to 15% of them present only once. The PBMCs studied were ones that came from about 9.9 ml fresh peripheral blood. The sample taken for sequencing was blood. This chain uses TRBV6-6 with TRBJ1-1; TRBD1 agrees at 7 bases. This sequence originates from a woman aged 18-29 years with Graves' hyperthyroidism. The CDR3 region has the DNA TGTGCCAGCAGTTATTCGGAGGGGGCCGACACTGAAGCTTTCTTT. It is translated as CASSYSEGADTEAFF.